This T cell receptor beta chain was observed in a study of OX40 agonist ivuxolimab in advanced cancers. Study-level points and caveats: On average, a greater number of expanded clones characterised CD8+ T cells relative to CD4+.

Profiling relied on immunoSEQ multiplex PCR, and the TCRdb table lists in-frame clones only, not all of them. The sample has fewer than 120,000 clones; about 92% are singletons. CDR1 and CDR2 from the germline V gene are SEHNR and FQNEAQ (reference sequence). Trimming left V 3 bases short and J 0 bases short, with 12 bases between. The CDR3 loop spans 16 amino acids. Notes on this clone: Its antigen is still unknown.

This receptor was obtained from an adult with an advanced solid tumor such as melanoma, head and neck, liver or kidney cancer. The sequenced sample was CD4+ or CD8+ T cells sorted from blood, obtained in a trial of the OX40 agonist ivuxolimab. The rearrangement joins TRBV7-9 to TRBJ2-1; TRBD1 might be the D (6 bases). The CDR3 loop is CASSFGGLRSYNEQFF. The CDR3 DNA follows: TGTGCCAGCAGCTTTGGGGGCCTCCGCTCCTACAATGAGCAGTTCTTC. The full variable domain, with the rest looked up from reference TRBV7-9 and TRBJ2-1, is DTGVSQNPRHKITKRGQNVTFRCDPISEHNRLYWYRQTLGQGPEFLTYFQNEAQLEKSRLLSDRFSAERPKGSFSTLEIQRTEQGDSAMYLCASSFGGLRSYNEQFFGPGTRLTVL.